This TCR beta chain came from a study of blood T cell repertoires in COVID-19. Study-wide context: COVID-19 samples collected from the United States, Italy and Spain covered acute and convalescent phases.

Seattle participants joined during active infection and were tracked over time. Using immunoSEQ multiplex PCR, the repertoire was profiled, and TCRdb retains in-frame clones only, with some absent. The repertoire consists of about 12,000 clones, with more than 65% occurring once and the leading ten covering about a tenth. CDR1 and CDR2 from the germline V gene are LNHNV and YYDKDF (reference sequence). Between the trimmed V and J ends, which lost 0 bases and 3 bases, there was a span of 11 bases. This CDR3 contains 15 residues. The source is a man between 60 and 75 years old with COVID-19, enrolled during active disease. The V call is TRBV15, the J call TRBJ1-1, with D perhaps matching TRBD1 (6 bases). Sequenced material: peripheral blood. CDR3 amino acids: CATSRDGRGDTEAFF. The CDR3 region has the DNA TGTGCCACCAGCAGAGATGGCAGGGGCGACACTGAAGCTTTCTTT.